This T cell receptor beta chain stems from a study of beta chain features in type 1 diabetes. The study's findings and limits: Highly expressing activated T cells could be over-counted with a cDNA template. Researchers could not determine here whether HLA type influences TCRB rearrangement.

Looked up from germline, CDR1 is SGHTA and CDR2 is FQGTGA. V shed 5 bases and J shed 7 bases, with 11 bases lying between them. CDR3 size: 13 residues. Expressed TCRB transcripts were sequenced because the entire RNA isolate underwent reverse transcription. An average of around 3.5 million reads was obtained for naive, central memory and regulatory T cell samples. Measured with immunoSEQ multiplex PCR; TCRdb has only the in-frame clones, and not every one. The data hold about 450,000 clones, with around 10% observed a single time. Comments on this clone: Its antigen remains unidentified.

The sequenced sample was naive CD4+ T cells from blood. This clonotype was sampled from a woman between 18 and 29 years old in good health. The rearrangement uses TRBV7-3 and TRBJ1-4; D not certain. CDR3 region: CASSLSMGEKLFF. For the CDR3, the DNA is TGTGCCAGCAGCCTATCCATGGGTGAAAAACTGTTTTTT. Full variable domain (missing parts from reference TRBV7-3 and TRBJ1-4): GAGVSQTPSNKVTEKGKYVELRCDPISGHTALYWYRQSLGQGPEFLIYFQGTGAADDSGLPNDRFFAVRPEGSVSTLKIQRTERGDSAVYLCASSLSMGEKLFFGSGTQLSVL.